This T cell receptor beta chain was sequenced in a study of blood T cells in healthy people across ages (dated by TCRdb to the mid-2010s). For the wider study: In model experiments, template switching captured about one uniquely barcoded TCR beta cDNA molecule for every two T cells. To track age-related changes in TCR beta repertoire diversity, the study relied on deep sequencing normalized with unique cDNA molecular identifiers. The donors were divided into four age groups: young (average approximately 16 years), middle-aged (approximately 39), aged (about 62) and long-lived (82). To avoid experimental bias, donors of different ages were randomly spread across the sequencing lanes. Using the same blood draw, the study looked at two additional independent replicas of 1 million unique cDNA reads for two donors, one aged 18 to 30 and the other aged 80 or older.

Libraries were prepared through 5' RACE. The reads were generated on an Illumina HiSeq 2500. The second PCR ran for roughly 7 to 12 cycles and used a J-beta primer mix along with a sample-barcoded 5' primer. A template-switch 5' adaptor carrying 12 random nucleotides introduced a unique molecular identifier onto each TCR beta cDNA molecule. At least 2.5 million CDR3-containing paired-end reads were obtained from each sample. First-strand cDNA synthesis was performed from all RNA using the Mint cDNA synthesis kit, with priming by a TRBC-specific oligonucleotide. Following uracil-DNA glycosylase treatment, all cDNA underwent a first 18-cycle PCR with the universal primers M1SS and BC2_uni_R. For the original study's pipeline: For normalization, 1 million high-quality reads, each with a distinct molecular identifier, were randomly selected from each sample. Instead of being binned into consensus sequences, reads that shared molecular identifiers were thrown out. MiTCR, run with a Q25 quality threshold and the strictest error-elimination algorithm, handled CDR3 identification, clonotype clustering and error correction. A nonparametric unseen species model with Euler transformation was used to estimate a lower bound on total TCR beta diversity. TCRdb redid the processing of the public reads, applying fastp at Q25 and MiXCR, and retained in-frame beta chains. Rows are combined by CDR3 protein, so each entry shows the most common genes and DNA. The V and J calls shown here were made by TCRdb, not taken from the authors' results. The sample profile shows under 1,000,000 distinct CDR3 sequences; roughly 46% of them were found once. About a sixth of the sample is taken by the ten largest.

What the work shows at the level of the full study, not this receptor alone: Observed TCR beta diversity per million T cells fell roughly linearly with age, and a significant reduction was already apparent by age around 44. Compared with the aged group, more naive CD4+ T cells, fewer expanded clones and increased TCR diversity were shown by the long-lived group, suggesting age selection. There was a strong correlation between observed TCR beta diversity and the percentage of naive T cells measured by flow cytometry. Donor CMV infection status was unknown, potentially confounding age-related changes in expanded clonotypes. Since profiling was done on bulk unsorted PBMCs, naive and antigen-experienced compartments could not be conclusively compared. Estimates of total diversity based on one million sequenced T cells were considered lower bounds and underestimates.

Note on this clonotype: This clone's antigen is unknown. There are no base qualities to consult, and no much larger clone falls within one base.

A distance of 16 bases separates the germline ends of V and J, which lose 2 bases and 8 bases respectively. The CDR3 measures 14 amino acids from cysteine to phenylalanine. Only the CDR3 DNA stays, 42 bases, in frame from base 1. Based on the germline V gene, the CDR1 and CDR2 sequences are SQVTM and ANQGSEA. Systemically healthy Caucasian individuals from Russia, approximately 39 in total and aged about 6 to 100 years, were included as donors. Each donor gave around 9 milliliters of peripheral blood, collected into EDTA-treated Vacutainer tubes. Ficoll-Paque density-gradient centrifugation was used to isolate PBMCs, with at least 6.5 million per sample. Total RNA was extracted from PBMCs with Trizol reagent, with at least 6 micrograms obtained per sample. For every donor, an aliquot of PBMCs went through flow cytometry to measure the percentages of naive CD45RAhigh/CD27high T cells.

The sequence is built from TRBV29-1 and TRBJ2-1; no D gene can be assigned with confidence. The origin of this receptor is a man at least 80 years old in good health. The sequenced material came from blood. The nucleotide sequence reads TGCAGCGTTGAAAAGCGCCCCCCCGGCGATGAGCAGTTCTTC. This translates into CSVEKRPPGDEQFF.